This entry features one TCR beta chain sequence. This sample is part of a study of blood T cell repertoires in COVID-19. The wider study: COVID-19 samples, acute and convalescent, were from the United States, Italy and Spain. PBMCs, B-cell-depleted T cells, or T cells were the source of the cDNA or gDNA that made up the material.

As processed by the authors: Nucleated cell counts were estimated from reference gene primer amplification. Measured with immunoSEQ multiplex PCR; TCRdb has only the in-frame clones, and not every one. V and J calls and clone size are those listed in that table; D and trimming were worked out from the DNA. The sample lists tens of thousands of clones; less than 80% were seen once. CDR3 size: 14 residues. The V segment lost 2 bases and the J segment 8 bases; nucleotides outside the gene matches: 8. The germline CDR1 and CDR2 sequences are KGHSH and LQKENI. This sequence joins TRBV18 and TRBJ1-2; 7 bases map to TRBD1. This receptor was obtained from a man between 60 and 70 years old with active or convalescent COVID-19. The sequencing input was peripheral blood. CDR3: CASSPVDRDWGYTF. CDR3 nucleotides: TGTGCCAGCTCACCAGTTGACAGGGATTGGGGCTACACCTTC.